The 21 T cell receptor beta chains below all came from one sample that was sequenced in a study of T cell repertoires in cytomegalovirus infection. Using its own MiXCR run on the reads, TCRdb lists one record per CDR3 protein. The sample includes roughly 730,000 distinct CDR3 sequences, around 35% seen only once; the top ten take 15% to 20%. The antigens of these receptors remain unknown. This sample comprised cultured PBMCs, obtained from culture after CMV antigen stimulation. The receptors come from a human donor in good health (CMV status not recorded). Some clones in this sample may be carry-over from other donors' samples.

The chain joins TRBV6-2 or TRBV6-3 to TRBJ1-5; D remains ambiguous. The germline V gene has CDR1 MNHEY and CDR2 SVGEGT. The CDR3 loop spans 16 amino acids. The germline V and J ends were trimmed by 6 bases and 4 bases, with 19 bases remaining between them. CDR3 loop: CASSVRLKPPNQPQHF. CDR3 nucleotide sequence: TGTGCCAGCAGCGTCCGTCTGAAGCCTCCTAATCAGCCCCAGCATTTT.

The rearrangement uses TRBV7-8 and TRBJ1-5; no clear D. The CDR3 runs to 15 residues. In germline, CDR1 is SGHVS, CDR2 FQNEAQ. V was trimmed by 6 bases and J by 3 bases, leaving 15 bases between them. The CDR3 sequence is CASSLIPGANQPQHF. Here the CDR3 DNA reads TGTGCCAGCAGTTTAATACCGGGAGCCAATCAGCCCCAGCATTTT.

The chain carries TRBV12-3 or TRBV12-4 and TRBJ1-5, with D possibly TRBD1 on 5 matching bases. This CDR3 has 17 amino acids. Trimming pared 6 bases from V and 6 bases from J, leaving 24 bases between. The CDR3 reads CASRRSLGGSGIQPQHF. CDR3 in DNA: TGTGCCAGCAGGCGATCGCTCGGGGGATCGGGCATTCAGCCCCAGCATTTT.

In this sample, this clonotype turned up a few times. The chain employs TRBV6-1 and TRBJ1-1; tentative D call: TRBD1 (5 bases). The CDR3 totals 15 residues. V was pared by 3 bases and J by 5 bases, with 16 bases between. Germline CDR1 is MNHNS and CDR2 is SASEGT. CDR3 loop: CASSEAWGWRTEAFF. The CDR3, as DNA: TGTGCCAGCAGTGAGGCATGGGGCTGGCGGACTGAAGCTTTCTTT.

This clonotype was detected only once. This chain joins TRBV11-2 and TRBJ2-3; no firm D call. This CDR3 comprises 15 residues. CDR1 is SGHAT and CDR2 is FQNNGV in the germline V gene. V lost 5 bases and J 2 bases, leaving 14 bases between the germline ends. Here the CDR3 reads CASSVGRTVTDTQYF. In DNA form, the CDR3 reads TGTGCCAGCAGCGTCGGGCGGACCGTCACAGATACGCAGTATTTT. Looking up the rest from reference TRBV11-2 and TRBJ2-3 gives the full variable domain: EAGVAQSPRYKIIEKRQSVAFWCNPISGHATLYWYQQILGQGPKLLIQFQNNGVVDDSQLPKDRFSAERLKGVDSTLKIQPAKLEDSAVYLCASSVGRTVTDTQYFGPGTRLTVL.

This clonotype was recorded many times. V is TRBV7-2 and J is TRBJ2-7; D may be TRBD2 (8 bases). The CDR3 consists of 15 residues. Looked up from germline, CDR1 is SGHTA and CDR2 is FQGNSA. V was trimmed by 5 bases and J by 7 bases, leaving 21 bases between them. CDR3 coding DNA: TGTGCCAGCAGCCCAGGGGGACTAGAGGGACGGGAGCAGTACTTC. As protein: CASSPGGLEGREQYF.

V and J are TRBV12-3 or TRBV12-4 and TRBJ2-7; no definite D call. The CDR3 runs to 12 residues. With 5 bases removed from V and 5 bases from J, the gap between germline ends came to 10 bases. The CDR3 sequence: CASSLSEHEQYF. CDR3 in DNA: TGTGCCAGCAGTCTGAGCGAGCACGAGCAGTACTTC.

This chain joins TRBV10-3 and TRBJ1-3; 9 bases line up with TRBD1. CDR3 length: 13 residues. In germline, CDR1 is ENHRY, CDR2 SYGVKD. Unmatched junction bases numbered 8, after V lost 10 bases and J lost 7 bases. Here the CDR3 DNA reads TGTGCCACCGGGACAGGGTACGGGAACACCATATATTTT. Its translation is CATGTGYGNTIYF.

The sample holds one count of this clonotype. This CDR3 is CATSRQDDYTGELFF. The CDR3 nucleotides are TGTGCCACCAGTCGACAAGACGATTACACCGGGGAGCTGTTTTTT. The chain links TRBV24-1 to TRBJ2-2; no reliable D call. The length of the CDR3 is 15 residues. CDR1 is KGHDR and CDR2 is SFDVKD in the germline V gene. V lost 6 bases, J lost 3 bases, and 13 bases lay in between.

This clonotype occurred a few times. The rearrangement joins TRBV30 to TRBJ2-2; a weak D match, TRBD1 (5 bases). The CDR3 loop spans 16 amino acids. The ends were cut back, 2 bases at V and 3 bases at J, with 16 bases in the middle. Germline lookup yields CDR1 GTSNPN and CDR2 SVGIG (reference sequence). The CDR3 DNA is TGTGCCTGGAGTCCGAGGTGGGGCATCGACACCGGGGAGCTGTTTTTT. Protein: CAWSPRWGIDTGELFF.

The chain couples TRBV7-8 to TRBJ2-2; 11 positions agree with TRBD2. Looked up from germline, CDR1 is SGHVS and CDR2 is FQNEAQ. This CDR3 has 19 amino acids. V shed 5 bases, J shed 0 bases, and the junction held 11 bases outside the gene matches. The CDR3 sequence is CASSKKRPSGGPNTGELFF. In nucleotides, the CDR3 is TGTGCCAGCAGCAAAAAGCGGCCTAGCGGGGGGCCGAACACCGGGGAGCTGTTTTTT.

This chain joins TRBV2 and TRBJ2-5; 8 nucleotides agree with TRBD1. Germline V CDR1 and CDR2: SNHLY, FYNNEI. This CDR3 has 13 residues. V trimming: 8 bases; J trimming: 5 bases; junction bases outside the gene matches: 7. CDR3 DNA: TGTGCCAGCCTGGGACAGGCGGTCGAGACCCAGTACTTC. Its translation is CASLGQAVETQYF. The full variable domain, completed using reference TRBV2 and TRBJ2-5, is EPEVTQTPSHQVTQMGQEVILRCVPISNHLYFYWYRQILGQKVEFLVSFYNNEISEKSEIFDDQFSVERPDGSNFTLKIRSTKLEDSAMYFCASLGQAVETQYFGPGTRLLVL.

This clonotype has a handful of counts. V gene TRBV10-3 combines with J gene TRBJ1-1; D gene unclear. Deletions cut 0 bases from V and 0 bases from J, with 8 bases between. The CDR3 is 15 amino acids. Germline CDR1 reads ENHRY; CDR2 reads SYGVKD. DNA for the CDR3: TGTGCCATCAGTGAGTCGACGGGGTTGAACACTGAAGCTTTCTTT. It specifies CAISESTGLNTEAFF.

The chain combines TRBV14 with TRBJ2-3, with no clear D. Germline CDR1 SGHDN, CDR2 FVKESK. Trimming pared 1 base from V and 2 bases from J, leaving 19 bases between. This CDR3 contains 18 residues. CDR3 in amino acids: CASSQVPLFTPFTDTQYF. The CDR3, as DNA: TGTGCCAGCAGCCAAGTCCCCCTTTTTACCCCCTTCACAGATACGCAGTATTTT.

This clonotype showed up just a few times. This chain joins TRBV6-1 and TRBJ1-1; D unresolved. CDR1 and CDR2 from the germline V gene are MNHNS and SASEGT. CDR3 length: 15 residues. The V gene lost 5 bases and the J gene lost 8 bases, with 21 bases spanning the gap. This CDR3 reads CASSWTGMAADEAFF. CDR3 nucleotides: TGTGCCAGCAGTTGGACGGGAATGGCAGCGGACGAAGCTTTCTTT.

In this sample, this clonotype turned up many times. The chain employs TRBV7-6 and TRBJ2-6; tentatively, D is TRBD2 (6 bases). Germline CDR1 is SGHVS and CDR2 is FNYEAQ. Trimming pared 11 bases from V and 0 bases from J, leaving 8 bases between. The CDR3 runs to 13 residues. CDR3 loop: CAGGSSGANVLTF. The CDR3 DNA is TGTGCCGGGGGGAGCTCTGGGGCCAACGTCCTGACTTTC.

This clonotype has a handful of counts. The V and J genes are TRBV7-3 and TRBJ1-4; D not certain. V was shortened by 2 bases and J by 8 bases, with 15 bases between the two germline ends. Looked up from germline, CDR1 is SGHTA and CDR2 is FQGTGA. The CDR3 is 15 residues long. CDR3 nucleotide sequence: TGTGCCAGCAGCTTAGTCGGTACCATCACGGAAAAACTGTTTTTT. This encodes CASSLVGTITEKLFF.

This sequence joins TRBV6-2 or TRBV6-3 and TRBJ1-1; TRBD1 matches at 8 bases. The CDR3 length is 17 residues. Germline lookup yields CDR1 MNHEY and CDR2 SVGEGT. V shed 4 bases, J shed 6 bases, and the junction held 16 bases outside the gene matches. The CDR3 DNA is TGTGCCAGCAGTTCCGACAGGGGCCCCGACGTGAGGTCTGAAGCTTTCTTT. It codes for CASSSDRGPDVRSEAFF.

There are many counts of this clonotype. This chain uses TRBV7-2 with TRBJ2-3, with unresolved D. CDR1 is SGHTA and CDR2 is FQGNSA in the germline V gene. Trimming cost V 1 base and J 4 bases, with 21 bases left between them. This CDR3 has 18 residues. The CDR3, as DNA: TGTGCCAGCAGCTTAGTTTCATTGATAGGGAATGGGGCAGATACGCAGTATTTT. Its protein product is CASSLVSLIGNGADTQYF. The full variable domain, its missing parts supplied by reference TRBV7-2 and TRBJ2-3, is GAGVSQSPSNKVTEKGKDVELRCDPISGHTALYWYRQSLGQGLEFLIYFQGNSAPDKSGLPSDRFSAERTGGSVSTLTIQRTQQEDSAVYLCASSLVSLIGNGADTQYFGPGTRLTVL.

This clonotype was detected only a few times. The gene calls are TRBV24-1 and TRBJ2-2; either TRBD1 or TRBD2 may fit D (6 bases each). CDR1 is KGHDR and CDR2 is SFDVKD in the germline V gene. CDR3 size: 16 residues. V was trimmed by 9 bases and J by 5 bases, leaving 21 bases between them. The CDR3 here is CATPIARGLGTGELFF. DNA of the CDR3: TGTGCCACCCCTATTGCCCGGGGGCTCGGGACCGGGGAGCTGTTTTTT.

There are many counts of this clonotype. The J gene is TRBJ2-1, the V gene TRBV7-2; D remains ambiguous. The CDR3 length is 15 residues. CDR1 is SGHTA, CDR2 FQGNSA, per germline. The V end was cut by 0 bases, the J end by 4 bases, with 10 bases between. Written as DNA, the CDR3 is TGTGCCAGCAGCTTAGCCGGGTATCTGTACAATGAGCAGTTCTTC. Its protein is CASSLAGYLYNEQFF.